These 23 T cell receptor beta chains share one sample of origin, sequenced in a study of CD8+CD57+ T cells in acquired aplastic anemia. Genomic DNA templated the TCR beta VDJ and CDR3 profiling. From the reads, TCRdb called clonotypes with MiXCR, one entry per CDR3 protein. This sample has about 190,000 distinct CDR3 sequences, with around 59% found just once. Source material: sorted CD4+, CD8+, or CD8+CD57+ T cells (not recorded which) from PBMCs. The receptors stem from a human donor in good health, serving as a control.

The J gene is TRBJ2-7, the V gene TRBV10-1; D possibly corresponds to TRBD1 (6 bases). This CDR3 comprises 14 residues. Germline CDR1 is WNHNN and CDR2 is SYGVQD (reference sequence). V shed 3 bases and J shed 0 bases, with 9 bases lying between them. The chain's CDR3 is CASSEGQYSYEQYF. DNA for the CDR3: TGCGCCAGCAGTGAAGGACAGTACTCCTACGAGCAGTACTTC.

This clonotype was seen many times. The rearrangement links TRBV28 to TRBJ1-2; TRBD1 agrees at 7 bases. Germline V lookup: CDR1 MDHEN, CDR2 SYDVKM. The CDR3 has 13 amino acids. CDR3 DNA sequence: TGTGCAGCGTTCCAGGGGGCTAACTATGGCTACACCTTC. Protein product: CAAFQGANYGYTF.

The chain is built from TRBV29-1 and TRBJ2-1; 12 nucleotides line up with TRBD2. The CDR3 covers 14 residues. V shed 8 bases, J shed 5 bases, and the junction held 7 bases outside the gene matches. Looked up from germline, CDR1 is SQVTM and CDR2 is ANQGSEA. The CDR3 spells CSYRTSGADNEQFF. CDR3 DNA sequence: TGCAGCTACCGGACTAGCGGGGCTGACAATGAGCAGTTCTTC.

V is TRBV4-2 and J is TRBJ1-2, with no clear D. Trimming removed 7 bases from V and 4 bases from J, with 13 bases in between. The CDR3 is 13 residues long. CDR1 and CDR2 from the germline V gene are LGHNA and YNFKEQ. The CDR3 here is CASTTEGFYGYTF. The CDR3 bases are TGTGCCAGCACCACCGAAGGGTTCTATGGCTACACCTTC.

As regards this clonotype: Lacking the conserved final phenylalanine or tryptophan, this CDR3 likely reflects a read error. It is unclear where the CDR3 begins or ends on the DNA, so no DNA is shown, and the CDR3 is as TCRdb lists it. The V call is TRBV12-3 or TRBV12-4, the J call TRBJ2-7; TRBD2 reflects the table's D call only, with no check against the DNA. The CDR3 has 8 amino acids, counting both end residues. This chain's CDR3 is CASSLGLA.

In this sample, this clonotype turned up many times. This chain's CDR3 is CASSLTSAFYNEQFF. In DNA, the CDR3 is TGTGCCAGCAGCTTGACTAGCGCCTTTTACAATGAGCAGTTCTTC. The chain combines TRBV5-8 with TRBJ2-1, with 7 bases lining up with TRBD2. Germline values: CDR1 SGHTS, CDR2 YDEGEE. The CDR3 is made up of 15 amino acids. Germline trimming cut 1 base from V and 4 bases from J; bases unmatched to any gene: 5.

The chain combines TRBV19 with TRBJ1-2; 7 bases agree with TRBD1. From germline, CDR1 is LNHDA and CDR2 SQIVND (reference sequence). With 3 bases clipped from V and 2 bases from J, the junction kept 3 bases outside the gene matches. The CDR3 has 14 residues. CDR3 sequence (DNA): TGTGCCAGTAGTATTTGGGACAGAAACTATGGCTACACCTTC. Residues: CASSIWDRNYGYTF. Drawing the rest from reference TRBV19 and TRBJ1-2, the complete variable domain is DGGITQSPKYLFRKEGQNVTLSCEQNLNHDAMYWYRQDPGQGLRLIYYSQIVNDFQKGDIAEGYSVSREKKESFPLTVTSAQKNPTAFYLCASSIWDRNYGYTFGSGTRLTVV.

The J gene is TRBJ2-3, the V gene TRBV7-2, with D perhaps matching TRBD1 (6 bases). This CDR3 comprises 23 residues. The ends were cut back, 5 bases at V and 2 bases at J, with 38 bases in the middle. Per the germline V gene, CDR1 is SGHTA and CDR2 is FQGNSA. The CDR3 protein is CASSIPWQGRTGIGGKYTDTQYF. CDR3 nucleotide sequence: TGTGCCAGCAGCATACCGTGGCAGGGGCGTACCGGAATAGGGGGAAAATACACAGATACGCAGTATTTT.

The CDR3 DNA sequence: TGTGCCCAGGACAGTAACACTGAAGCTTTCTTT. As protein: CAQDSNTEAFF. The V and J genes are TRBV7-2 and TRBJ1-1, with a tentative D call TRBD1 (6 bases). The germline V and J ends were trimmed by 11 bases and 2 bases, with 9 bases remaining between them. The germline V gene has CDR1 SGHTA and CDR2 FQGNSA. The CDR3 is made up of 11 amino acids. The full variable domain, rest sourced from reference TRBV7-2 and TRBJ1-1, is GAGVSQSPSNKVTEKGKDVELRCDPISGHTALYWYRQSLGQGLEFLIYFQGNSAPDKSGLPSDRFSAERTGGSVSTLTIQRTQQEDSAVYLCAQDSNTEAFFGQGTRLTVV.

The sample holds a few counts of this clonotype. The chain employs TRBV5-1 and TRBJ1-1, with 10 bases that match TRBD1. Unmatched junction bases numbered 5, after V lost 1 base and J lost 5 bases. Looked up from germline, CDR1 is SGHRS and CDR2 is YFSETQ. There are 15 residues in the CDR3. The CDR3 spells CASSLWGQGKTEAFF. In DNA form, the CDR3 reads TGCGCCAGCAGCTTGTGGGGACAGGGGAAGACTGAAGCTTTCTTT.

This clonotype was detected a few times. CDR3 bases: TGTGCCAGCAGTGCCGGGTTTTCTGGAAACACCATATATTTT. This translates into CASSAGFSGNTIYF. V and J are TRBV6-5 and TRBJ1-3; D gene ambiguous. This CDR3 is built from 14 residues. Per the germline V gene, CDR1 is MNHEY and CDR2 is SVGAGI. Trimming took 5 bases from V and 1 from J, leaving 9 bases between them.

V usage is TRBV20-1 and J usage is TRBJ2-1; 9 bases agree with TRBD2. Germline lookup yields CDR1 DFQATT and CDR2 SNEGSKA (reference sequence). With V trimmed by 6 bases and J by 6 bases, 9 bases remained unmatched. There are 14 residues in the CDR3. The CDR3 sequence is CSAGRGGAFNEQFF. The DNA for the CDR3 is TGCAGTGCAGGGCGCGGGGGGGCTTTCAATGAGCAGTTCTTC.

The genes are TRBV7-2 and TRBJ2-5; D might be TRBD1 (6 bases). The CDR3 has 12 amino acids. The V gene lost 3 bases and the J gene lost 13 bases, with 15 bases spanning the gap. From germline, CDR1 is SGHTA and CDR2 FQGNSA. The CDR3: CASSLGRQGTYF. CDR3 DNA sequence: TGTGCCAGCAGCTTGGGTAGGCAGGGGACGTACTTC.

The table lists this clonotype with many counts. The genes are TRBV4-3 and TRBJ1-6; D is unresolved. CDR3 length: 15 residues. The ends were cut back, 0 bases at V and 7 bases at J, with 10 bases in the middle. Per the germline V gene, CDR1 is LGHNA and CDR2 is YSLEER. The DNA for the CDR3 is TGCGCCAGCAGCCAAGATATAATTTCCAATTCACCCCTCCACTTT. Protein sequence: CASSQDIISNSPLHF.

V and J are TRBV15 and TRBJ1-5, with 8 nucleotides matching TRBD1. V was pared by 3 bases and J by 5 bases, with 3 bases of the junction left unmatched. The CDR3 consists of 14 residues. Germline V gene data show CDR1 as LNHNV and CDR2 as YYDKDF (reference sequence). The DNA of the CDR3 is TGTGCCACCAGCAGCACAGGGGGTTATCAGCCCCAGCATTTT. Its translation: CATSSTGGYQPQHF. The whole variable domain, filled in from reference TRBV15 and TRBJ1-5, reads DAMVIQNPRYQVTQFGKPVTLSCSQTLNHNVMYWYQQKSSQAPKLLFHYYDKDFNNEADTPDNFQSRRPNTSFCFLDIRSPGLGDTAMYLCATSSTGGYQPQHFGDGTRLSIL.

Written as DNA, the CDR3 is TGTGCCATCAGTGCCGGACTAGCGGGGACAAAGGTGTACGAGCAGTACTTC. This gives the protein CAISAGLAGTKVYEQYF. The V call is TRBV10-3, the J call TRBJ2-7; 12 bases fit TRBD2. CDR1 and CDR2 (germline): ENHRY, SYGVKD. J lost 4 bases, V lost 4 bases, and 11 bases had no gene match. The length of the CDR3 is 17 residues.

The J gene is TRBJ2-7, the V gene TRBV7-2; the match to TRBD1 covers 8 bases. The CDR3 sequence is 15 residues long. From germline, CDR1 is SGHTA and CDR2 FQGNSA. J lost 2 bases, V lost 3 bases, and 6 bases had no gene match. For the CDR3, the DNA is TGTGCCAGCAGCTTCGGACAGGGTTTGGCCTACGAGCAGTACTTC. It codes for CASSFGQGLAYEQYF.

This clonotype was counted many times. The gene calls are TRBV4-2 and TRBJ1-6; 9 bases are shared with TRBD1. CDR1 is LGHNA, CDR2 YNFKEQ, per germline. The ends lost 0 bases at V and 7 bases at J; junction bases unmatched: 13. There are 19 residues in the CDR3. CDR3 bases: TGTGCCAGCAGCCAAGATCCGAAGTATCGGGACAGGGCAAATTCACCCCTCCACTTT. This translates into CASSQDPKYRDRANSPLHF.

The rearrangement joins TRBV12-3 or TRBV12-4 to TRBJ1-2; 12 bases align to TRBD1. This CDR3 is 19 amino acids long. Trimming removed 7 bases from V and 1 base from J; junction bases left unmatched: 16. The CDR3 loop reads CASTNYRGTGGINNYGYTF. The CDR3 coding sequence is TGTGCCAGCACCAACTACCGCGGGACAGGGGGCATCAATAACTATGGCTACACCTTC.

For this clonotype: This could be a read error, since a much larger clone is one nucleotide away. V is TRBV30 and J is TRBJ2-5; 7 positions agree with TRBD1. CDR3 length: 13 residues. From germline, CDR1 is GTSNPN and CDR2 SVGIG (reference sequence). CDR3 residues: CAWDRDPREAQYF. CDR3 coding DNA: TGTGCCTGGGACAGGGATCCTAGAGAGGCCCAGTACTTC. Full variable domain (remainder filled in from reference TRBV30 and TRBJ2-5): SQTIHQWPATLVQPVGSPLSLECTVEGTSNPNLYWYRQAAGRGLQLLFYSVGIGQISSEVPQNLSASRPQDRQFILSSKKLLLSDSGFYLCAWDRDPREAQYFGPGTRLLVL.

This clonotype showed up many times. V is TRBV7-3 and J is TRBJ2-2; 11 bases agree with TRBD1. The CDR3 totals 18 residues. Germline V gives CDR1 SGHTA, CDR2 FQGTGA. The junction had 11 bases not matched to a gene; V was cut back by 3 bases and J by 5 bases. CDR3 amino acids: CASSFRPGTGGGTGELFF. DNA for the CDR3: TGTGCCAGCAGCTTTCGTCCCGGGACAGGGGGAGGGACCGGGGAGCTGTTTTTT.

The rearrangement uses TRBV7-3 and TRBJ1-6; D gene uncertain. Germline CDR1 and CDR2: SGHTA and FQGTGA. Deletions cut 6 bases from V and 9 bases from J, with 15 bases between. This CDR3 is 14 amino acids long. For the CDR3, the DNA is TGTGCCAGCAGTATTGATCCCGGTATTTCACCCCTCCACTTT. Translation: CASSIDPGISPLHF. Full variable domain (rest looked up from reference TRBV7-3 and TRBJ1-6): GAGVSQTPSNKVTEKGKYVELRCDPISGHTALYWYRQSLGQGPEFLIYFQGTGAADDSGLPNDRFFAVRPEGSVSTLKIQRTERGDSAVYLCASSIDPGISPLHFGNGTRLTVT.

The rearrangement links TRBV29-1 to TRBJ1-1, with unresolved D. The germline V and J ends were trimmed by 3 bases and 0 bases, with 8 bases remaining between them. The CDR3 covers 13 residues. Germline CDR1 and CDR2: SQVTM and ANQGSEA. CDR3 in DNA: TGCAGCGTTGACCGGCAGATGAACACTGAAGCTTTCTTT. Residues: CSVDRQMNTEAFF. The whole variable domain, remainder taken from reference TRBV29-1 and TRBJ1-1, is SAVISQKPSRDICQRGTSLTIQCQVDSQVTMMFWYRQQPGQSLTLIATANQGSEATYESGFVIDKFPISRPNLTFSTLTVSNMSPEDSSIYLCSVDRQMNTEAFFGQGTRLTVV.